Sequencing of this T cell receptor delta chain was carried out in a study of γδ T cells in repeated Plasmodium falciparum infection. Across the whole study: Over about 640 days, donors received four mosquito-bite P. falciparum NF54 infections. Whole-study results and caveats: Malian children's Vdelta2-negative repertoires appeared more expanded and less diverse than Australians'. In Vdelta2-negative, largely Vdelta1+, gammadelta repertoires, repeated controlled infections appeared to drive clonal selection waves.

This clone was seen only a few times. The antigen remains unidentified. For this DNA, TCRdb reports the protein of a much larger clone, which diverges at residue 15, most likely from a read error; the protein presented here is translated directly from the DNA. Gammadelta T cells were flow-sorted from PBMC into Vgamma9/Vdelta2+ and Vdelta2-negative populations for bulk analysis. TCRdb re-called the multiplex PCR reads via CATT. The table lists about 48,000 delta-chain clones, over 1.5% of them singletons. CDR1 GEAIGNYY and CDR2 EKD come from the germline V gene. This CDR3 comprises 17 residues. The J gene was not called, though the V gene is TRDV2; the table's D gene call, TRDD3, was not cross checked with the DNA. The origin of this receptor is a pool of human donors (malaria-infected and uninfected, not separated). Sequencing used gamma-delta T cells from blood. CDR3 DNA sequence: TGTGCCTGTGACCCATCACGCACGGGGGGATACCCCGATAAACGCATCTTT. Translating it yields CACDPSRTGGYPDKRIF.